These 2 T cell receptor beta chains came from one sample sequenced in a study of graft-versus-host responses after intestinal transplantation. Libraries were prepared by immunoSEQ multiplex PCR; TCRdb keeps only in-frame clonotypes and omits some of them. The sample carries fewer than 60,000 clones, roughly 83% recorded once. No cognate antigen is known for these TCRs. The sequenced sample was unstimulated CD4+ T cells sorted from spleen or lymph node cells, obtained before transplant. These receptors came from a human donor who was the organ donor for an intestinal transplant.

V usage is TRBV5-4 and J usage is TRBJ1-1; D might be TRBD1 (5 bases). From germline, CDR1 is SGHNT and CDR2 YYREEE (reference sequence). Trimming took off 0 bases at V and 1 base at J, with 10 bases between the two ends. The CDR3 contains 15 residues. The CDR3 DNA sequence: TGTGCCAGCAGCTTGGAGGGGACGCGGAACACTGAAGCTTTCTTT. This encodes CASSLEGTRNTEAFF.

The V call is TRBV6-4, the J call TRBJ2-3; the match to TRBD1 covers 7 bases. The CDR3 is made up of 14 amino acids. Trimming cost V 6 bases and J 4 bases; bases outside gene matches: 7. The germline gives CDR1 MRHNA, CDR2 SNTAGT. The CDR3 DNA reads TGTGCCAGCAGCGACGACAGGGAGTCAGATACGCAGTATTTT. This gives the protein CASSDDRESDTQYF.